This T cell receptor (beta chain) was identified in a study of CD8 T cells in ankylosing spondylitis (dated by TCRdb to the late 2010s). About the investigation overall: The study profiled T cell receptor beta repertoires in healthy donors and ankylosing spondylitis patients to find disease-linked TCR variants. The full study cohort comprised about 23 ankylosing spondylitis patients and roughly 110 healthy donors. Peripheral blood was sampled, and synovial fluid was also collected from ankylosing spondylitis patients. Points the paper makes about the study in general: Some of the motif variants had been reported before in the synovial fluid and blood of reactive arthritis patients, a finding that suggests common disease-initiation mechanisms. Blood from ankylosing spondylitis patients appeared to be characterized by a TCR beta motif composed of roughly eight highly homologous amino acid variants. The disease-linked clones showed a CD8+ phenotype and occurred at relatively low frequencies in peripheral blood. The disease-linked clones were reported to be significantly enriched in matched synovial fluid samples from ankylosing spondylitis patients.

The data were produced on an Illumina HiSeq 2500. Quantitative 5'-RACE with molecular barcodes was used to prepare TCR beta libraries. In the source study's methods: Disease-linked TCR variants were identified with a new computational method built on a probabilistic model of VDJ rearrangement. The public reads were run again by TCRdb, first through fastp at Q25 and then through MiXCR, and only productive beta chains were kept. One record per CDR3 amino acid sequence lists the most common genes and DNA. These V and J calls originate from TCRdb's pipeline instead of the authors' own analysis. The sample contains around 140,000 distinct CDR3 sequences, approximately 17% of them found a single time. The biggest ten clones account for roughly 30% of the sample. The CDR3 has 14 amino acids, counting the end cysteine and phenylalanine. Kept here is only the CDR3 DNA, which spans 42 bases and is read in frame from base 1. The germline V gene (reference sequence) gives CDR1 as SGHKS and CDR2 as YYEKEE. Trimming costs V 4 bases and J 4 bases, and their ends lie 13 bases apart.

In regard to this clonotype: This receptor's antigen is unknown. There are no base qualities to consult, and no much larger clone falls within one base.

This TCR came from a male donor with ankylosing spondylitis. Sequencing input: blood, either unsorted or a sorted T cell fraction (not recorded which). Recombination linked TRBV5-5 to TRBJ2-3; the D gene is perhaps TRBD2, from 5 matching bases. The nucleotide sequence reads TGTGCCAGCAGCATAGAGCGGTGGGCAGATACGCAGTATTTT. Translated, it reads CASSIERWADTQYF.